This passage covers 28 T cell receptor beta chains from one sample sequenced in a study of read filtering for tumor transcriptome and immune sequencing (dated by TCRdb to the early 2020s). This sample was sequenced with an Illumina HiSeq 4000. TCR libraries were constructed from approximately 0.4 ug RNA using the Immunoverse kit, and molecular barcoded adaptors covering alpha/delta and beta/gamma chains were employed. The raw public reads went through TCRdb reprocessing: fastp at Q25, MiXCR clone calling, in-frame beta chains kept. Each CDR3 protein gets just one entry, which takes the most common genes and DNA from the rows behind it. Present in this sample are tens of thousands of distinct CDR3 sequences, 13% to 15% of which were seen just once. Approximately 6.5% of the sample comes from the top ten. Sequencing was performed on a population of CD138-negative cells sorted from bone marrow. This specimen's cell subset or site label, interpreted: bone marrow mononuclear cells depleted of CD138+ plasma/myeloma cells by negative magnetic selection. The source of these receptors is a donor aged 40 or older with multiple myeloma.

This clonotype was counted at least ten times. This chain uses TRBV7-8 with TRBJ2-5, with 11 bases matching TRBD2. The germline gives CDR1 SGHVS, CDR2 FQNEAQ. The V and J ends lost 1 base and 8 bases, in that order; junction bases with no gene match: 6. The CDR3 sequence is 15 residues long. CDR3 DNA sequence: TGTGCCAGCAGCTTAGTTAGCGGGGGGGTTGGTACCCAGTACTTC. Protein: CASSLVSGGVGTQYF.

This clonotype was counted ten times or more. CDR3 bases: TGTGCCAGCAGTTCTAGCGGTCACAGCTCCTACAATGAGCAGTTCTTC. This translates into CASSSSGHSSYNEQFF. This chain connects TRBV12-3 or TRBV12-4 to TRBJ2-1, with 7 bases identical to TRBD2. CDR3 size: 16 residues. With 4 bases clipped from V and 0 bases from J, the junction kept 6 bases outside the gene matches.

This clonotype was found once. A far larger clone is one base from this, pointing to a likely read error. The rearrangement uses TRBV9 and TRBJ2-1; D is unclear. Germline CDR1 and CDR2: SGDLS and YYNGEE. The length of the CDR3 is 13 residues. CDR3 nucleotide sequence: TGTGCCAGCAGCGCCGACGTAGCCTACGAGCAGTGCTTC. It yields the protein CASSADVAYEQCF.

In regard to this clonotype: This sequence is one base from a far larger clone and is likely a read error. This chain connects TRBV10-3 to TRBJ2-1, with D tentatively TRBD1 (6 bases). CDR1 is ENHRY and CDR2 is SYGVKD in the germline V gene. CDR3 size: 14 residues. With 5 bases removed from V and 5 bases from J, the gap between germline ends came to 13 bases. This CDR3 reads CAISSQGGHNEQFF. CDR3 sequence (DNA): TGTGCCATCAGTTCCCAAGGGGGTCACAATGAGCAGTTCTTC.

Concerning this clonotype itself: An end of the junction differs from the germline gene, which may be a read error. This chain uses TRBV20-1 with TRBJ2-3; TRBD1 aligns across 8 bases. This CDR3 is 14 amino acids long. From germline, CDR1 is DFQATT and CDR2 SNEGSKA (reference sequence). The CDR3 region has the DNA TGCAGTACTAGATCCCCCATAGGGACAGGTACGCAGTATTTT. This encodes CSTRSPIGTGTQYF.

The V and J genes are TRBV5-1 and TRBJ2-7, with a tentative D call TRBD1 (7 bases). The V end lost 4 bases, the J end lost 3 bases, and 17 bases lay between the germline ends. This CDR3 region has 15 residues. Germline-derived CDR1 and CDR2 are SGHRS and YFSETQ. Here the CDR3 DNA reads TGCGCCAGCAGCCTGGAGGGGGCTAAGATCTACGAGCAGTACTTC. As protein: CASSLEGAKIYEQYF.

This clonotype came up many times. The V call is TRBV2, the J call TRBJ2-3; 8 bases align to TRBD2. Per germline, CDR1 SNHLY and CDR2 FYNNEI. The CDR3 totals 13 residues. V was clipped by 9 bases and J by 3 bases; unmatched bases: 5. The DNA of the CDR3 is TGTGCCAGACAGACTAGCGCAACAGATACGCAGTATTTT. As protein: CARQTSATDTQYF.

This clonotype was detected ten times or more. The CDR3 loop reads CASSFRGVNTEAFF. The CDR3 bases are TGTGCCAGCAGCTTCAGGGGCGTGAACACTGAAGCTTTCTTT. The rearrangement joins TRBV11-2 to TRBJ1-1; the D gene is possibly TRBD1 (6 bases). Germline CDR1 reads SGHAT; CDR2 reads FQNNGV. The CDR3 has 14 amino acids. The germline V and J ends were trimmed by 3 bases and 0 bases, with 8 bases remaining between them.

This clonotype was detected many times. The rearrangement joins TRBV5-1 to TRBJ1-1; tentative D call: TRBD1 (5 bases). Per germline, CDR1 SGHRS and CDR2 YFSETQ. This CDR3 is 15 amino acids long. Trimming shortened V by 5 bases and J by 1 base, and 15 bases separated the two germline ends. In DNA, the CDR3 is TGCGCCAGCAGTCCTTTACAGGTTAAGAACACTGAAGCTTTCTTT. This translates into CASSPLQVKNTEAFF.

The gene calls are TRBV28 and TRBJ1-3, with TRBD1 as a possible D gene (5 bases). Per the germline V gene, CDR1 is MDHEN and CDR2 is SYDVKM. The length of the CDR3 is 17 residues. Trimming took off 1 base at V and 6 bases at J, with 19 bases between the two ends. CDR3 amino acids: CASSLLGLGGRENTIYF. DNA for the CDR3: TGTGCCAGCAGTTTATTAGGCCTGGGGGGGAGGGAAAACACCATATATTTT.

This clonotype was recorded many times. This sequence joins TRBV20-1 and TRBJ2-5; no clear D. The CDR3 totals 13 residues. Germline CDR1 is DFQATT and CDR2 is SNEGSKA (reference sequence). Trimming stripped 3 bases from V and 5 bases from J, with 13 bases between. DNA for the CDR3: TGCAGTGCTAGTGCCTTGGATGGGGAGACCCAGTACTTC. Translating it yields CSASALDGETQYF.

This clonotype has at least ten counts. The chain carries TRBV7-8 and TRBJ1-1, with D unclear. Germline CDR1 reads SGHVS; CDR2 reads FQNEAQ. The CDR3 totals 14 residues. V was pared by 2 bases and J by 0 bases, with 7 bases between. The CDR3 region is CASSLLRLNTEAFF. The CDR3 DNA sequence: TGTGCCAGCAGCTTACTCCGGCTGAACACTGAAGCTTTCTTT.

For this clonotype: A much larger clonotype is one base distant, so this may be a read error. No conserved phenylalanine or tryptophan ends this CDR3, so it is likely a read error. The chain has TRBV10-2 and TRBJ1-1, with D uncertain. The V gene's germline CDR1 is WSHSY and CDR2 SAAADI. The CDR3 runs to 12 residues. V lost 7 bases to trimming and J lost 0 bases, with 6 bases between them. In DNA form, the CDR3 reads TGCGCCAGCAACACAGTGAACACTGAAGCTTTCCTT. It translates to CASNTVNTEAFL.

This clonotype was seen many times. The chain employs TRBV7-9 and TRBJ2-1; D gene unclear. The V end lost 1 base, the J end lost 3 bases, and 4 bases lay between the germline ends. The CDR3 has 13 amino acids. Germline loops: CDR1 SEHNR, CDR2 FQNEAQ (reference sequence). CDR3 DNA: TGTGCCAGCAGCTTAGGGCTCTACAATGAGCAGTTCTTC. The encoded protein is CASSLGLYNEQFF.

Concerning this clonotype itself: A much larger clonotype is one base distant, so this may be a read error. The V and J genes are TRBV11-3 and TRBJ2-5, with 8 nucleotides matching TRBD2. Germline V gives CDR1 SGHNT, CDR2 YENEEA. This CDR3 region has 13 residues. The V gene end was trimmed by 7 bases and the J gene end by 5 bases; junction bases not matched to a gene: 6. The CDR3 sequence: CASIPAGVETQYF. The CDR3 DNA reads TGTGCCAGCATCCCAGCGGGGGTGGAGACCCAGTACTTC. The full variable domain, completed using reference TRBV11-3 and TRBJ2-5, is EAGVVQSPRYKIIEKKQPVAFWCNPISGHNTLYWYLQNLGQGPELLIRYENEEAVDDSQLPKDRFSAERLKGVDSTLKIQPAELGDSAVYLCASIPAGVETQYFGPGTRLLVL.

This clonotype was recorded at least ten times. This CDR3 is CASSPRDTYEQYF. CDR3 coding DNA: TGTGCCAGCAGCCCCCGGGACACATACGAGCAGTACTTC. The J gene is TRBJ2-7, the V gene TRBV3-1, with D perhaps matching TRBD1 (6 bases). Germline V gene sequence: CDR1 LGHDT, CDR2 YNNKEL (reference sequence). The CDR3 has 13 amino acids. Trimming removed 4 bases from V and 4 bases from J, with 11 bases in between.

Turning to this clonotype: Sequence at one end of the junction differs from germline and may be a read error. The chain recombines TRBV12-3 or TRBV12-4 with TRBJ1-6, with a weak D call TRBD1 (6 bases). This CDR3 is built from 14 residues. The CDR3 loop reads CASSLMGGRSPLHF. CDR3 DNA: TGTGCCAGCAGTTTAATGGGGGGCCGTTCACCCCTCCACTTC.

The sample holds many counts of this clonotype. The chain links TRBV18 to TRBJ2-7, with 13 bases lining up with TRBD2. This CDR3 comprises 17 residues. Germline CDR1 is KGHSH and CDR2 is LQKENI. The J segment lost 5 bases and the V segment lost 3 bases, leaving 10 bases of the junction unmatched. The DNA of the CDR3 is TGTGCCAGCTCACCTACCGGGACTAGCGGGAACGGGGACGAGCAGTACTTC. Translation: CASSPTGTSGNGDEQYF.

This clonotype was counted ten times or more. The CDR3 loop reads CASRGGTMNTEAFF. The DNA of the CDR3 is TGTGCCAGCAGGGGAGGAACCATGAACACTGAAGCTTTCTTT. The V gene is TRBV6-2 or TRBV6-3, the J gene TRBJ1-1; D remains unclear. The germline V gene has CDR1 MNHEY and CDR2 SVGEGT. Trimming left V 6 bases short and J 0 bases short, with 11 bases between. The CDR3 runs to 14 residues.

This clonotype was detected only a few times. A read error is possible here, since a much larger clone lies one base away. This chain connects TRBV11-3 to TRBJ2-1; possibly TRBD2 for D (6 bases). The V end was cut by 3 bases, the J end by 4 bases, with 13 bases between. The CDR3 has 15 amino acids. From germline, CDR1 is SGHNT and CDR2 YENEEA. The CDR3 DNA reads TGTGCCAGCAGCTTTATGGGGGGAGAATACAATGAGCAGTTCTTC. Translating gives CASSFMGGEYNEQFF. Filled out from reference TRBV11-3 and TRBJ2-1, the complete variable domain reads EAGVVQSPRYKIIEKKQPVAFWCNPISGHNTLYWYLQNLGQGPELLIRYENEEAVDDSQLPKDRFSAERLKGVDSTLKIQPAELGDSAVYLCASSFMGGEYNEQFFGPGTRLTVL.

This chain links TRBV20-1 with TRBJ2-7, with 7 bases aligning to TRBD2. The ends lost 6 bases at V and 0 bases at J; junction bases unmatched: 11. This CDR3 is 15 amino acids long. From germline, CDR1 is DFQATT and CDR2 SNEGSKA (reference sequence). The CDR3 DNA is TGCAGTGCCGATCTCCCCGGGAGGAGCTCCTACGAGCAGTACTTC. The encoded protein is CSADLPGRSSYEQYF.

In this sample, this clonotype turned up many times. The chain is built from TRBV5-4 and TRBJ1-4; no definite D call. V was trimmed by 0 bases and J by 3 bases, leaving 9 bases between them. The germline V gene has CDR1 SGHNT and CDR2 YYREEE (reference sequence). This CDR3 has 15 amino acids. CDR3 protein: CASSLAVEANEKLFF. Here the CDR3 DNA reads TGTGCCAGCAGCTTGGCCGTGGAGGCTAATGAAAAACTGTTTTTT.

As concerns this clonotype: A read error may produce the germline difference seen at one junction end. The V gene is TRBV29-1, the J gene TRBJ1-3; D might be TRBD1 (5 bases). Germline lookup yields CDR1 SQVTM and CDR2 ANQGSEA. The CDR3 extends over 12 amino acids. The CDR3 loop is CSVKGAGHTIYF. The CDR3 bases are TGCAGCGTAAAAGGGGCTGGACACACCATATATTTT.

This clonotype was counted at least ten times. The chain couples TRBV7-9 to TRBJ2-1; TRBD2 aligns across 10 bases. Germline V gives CDR1 SEHNR, CDR2 FQNEAQ (reference sequence). This CDR3 contains 15 residues. Unmatched junction bases numbered 6, after V lost 5 bases and J lost 5 bases. The chain's CDR3 is CASSPQREGHNEQFF. DNA for the CDR3: TGTGCCAGCAGCCCCCAGCGGGAGGGCCACAATGAGCAGTTCTTC.

Points on this clonotype: Just one base apart from a much larger clone, this may be a read error. The chain uses TRBV12-3 or TRBV12-4 and TRBJ1-1; D remains ambiguous. There are 13 residues in the CDR3. The CDR3: CASGFLGRVEAFF. DNA of the CDR3: TGTGCCAGCGGTTTCCTGGGGAGGGTGGAAGCTTTCTTT.

This clonotype was seen many times. The chain has TRBV7-9 and TRBJ2-6; D ambiguous. CDR3 size: 13 residues. Germline lookup yields CDR1 SEHNR and CDR2 FQNEAQ (reference sequence). V was shortened by 6 bases and J by 0 bases, with 3 bases between the two germline ends. The CDR3 DNA follows: TGTGCCAGCAGGGACTCTGGGGCCAACGTCCTGACTTTC. Its protein is CASRDSGANVLTF.

This clonotype has at least ten counts. The V gene is TRBV6-5, the J gene TRBJ2-3, with 11 bases that match TRBD2. V shed 6 bases and J 2 bases; nucleotides not matched to a gene: 4. Germline V gives CDR1 MNHEY, CDR2 SVGAGI. The length of the CDR3 is 15 residues. This CDR3 is CASRASGGITDTQYF. CDR3 DNA: TGTGCCAGCAGGGCTAGCGGGGGGATCACAGATACGCAGTATTTT.

Worth noting for this clonotype: Its ends do not fully match the called genes, so a read error is possible. J is TRBJ1-1 and V is TRBV7-9, with D unclear. CDR1 is SEHNR, CDR2 FQNEAQ, per germline (reference sequence). The length of the CDR3 is 15 residues. The chain's CDR3 is CASSSGGRMNTGAFF. The CDR3 DNA follows: TGTGCCAGCAGCTCGGGTGGGAGGATGAACACTGGAGCTTTCTTT.